This T cell receptor (beta chain) was sequenced for a study of blood T cells in healthy people across ages (dated by TCRdb to the mid-2010s). Describing the broader study: In model experiments, roughly one uniquely barcoded TCR beta cDNA molecule per two T cells was captured by template switching. Using deep sequencing normalized with unique cDNA molecular identifiers, the study measured how TCR beta repertoire diversity changes with age. The donors were split into four age groups: young (average 16 years), middle-aged (39), aged (more than 60) and long-lived (roughly 88). To avoid experimental bias, donors of different ages were spread randomly across the sequencing lanes. The study analyzed two additional independent replicas of 1 million unique cDNA reads from the same blood draw for two donors, one aged 18 to 30 and one aged 80 or older. The study at large found these results: Compared with the aged group, the long-lived group had more naive CD4+ T cells, fewer expanded clones and increased TCR diversity, a pattern suggesting age selection. Bulk unsorted PBMC profiling prevented conclusive comparison of naive and antigen-experienced compartments. Because the CMV infection status of the donors was unknown, age-related changes in expanded clonotypes may potentially have been confounded. The percentage of naive T cells measured by flow cytometry correlated strongly with observed TCR beta diversity. Estimates of total diversity based on one million sequenced T cells were regarded as lower bounds and as underestimates. As age increased, observed TCR beta diversity per million T cells dropped in a roughly linear way, and a significant reduction was already evident by age about 40.

The 40 or so donors, aged about 6 to 95 years, were systemically healthy Caucasian individuals from Russia. Around 9.7 milliliters of peripheral blood were collected from each donor into EDTA-treated Vacutainer tubes. Ficoll-Paque density-gradient centrifugation was used to isolate PBMCs, with at least 6.5 million per sample. Total RNA was extracted from PBMCs with Trizol reagent, with at least 5.5 micrograms obtained per sample. For every donor, an aliquot of PBMCs went through flow cytometry to measure the percentages of naive CD45RAhigh/CD27high T cells. Worth noting for this clonotype: The antigen this receptor binds is unknown. The record has no base qualities; no much larger clone is one base away.

The library came from 5' RACE. The run used an Illumina HiSeq 2500. The second PCR ran for about 7 to 11 cycles and used a J-beta primer mix along with a sample-barcoded 5' primer. Each TCR beta cDNA molecule received a unique molecular identifier from a template-switch 5' adaptor carrying 12 random nucleotides. At least 2.5 million CDR3-containing paired-end reads were obtained from each sample. The Mint cDNA synthesis kit, primed by a TRBC-specific oligonucleotide, was used to synthesize first-strand cDNA from all RNA. All cDNA was treated with uracil-DNA glycosylase and then went through a first 18-cycle PCR with the universal primers M1SS and BC2_uni_R. On the study's bioinformatics: Normalization of each sample was performed by random selection of 1 million high-quality reads, each carrying a distinct molecular identifier. Instead of being binned into consensus sequences, reads with shared molecular identifiers were discarded. MiTCR, run with a Q25 quality threshold and the strictest error-elimination algorithm, handled CDR3 identification, clonotype clustering and error correction. A nonparametric unseen species model with Euler transformation was used to estimate a lower bound on total TCR beta diversity. TCRdb's own reprocessing of the public reads used fastp at Q25 and MiXCR and kept productive beta chains. CDR3 protein duplicates are merged, each entry listing the most common genes and DNA. The V and J calls reflect TCRdb's pipeline rather than the authors' work. The sample table records about 830,000 distinct CDR3 sequences; more than 45% of these occur just once. The ten biggest clones cover about 20% of the sample.

The CDR3 starts with the cysteine, ends with the phenylalanine, and has 15 residues. Only CDR3 DNA remains: 45 bases, in frame from the first base. CDR1 is given as SGHRS and CDR2 as YFSETQ, both from the germline V gene. This TCR was sampled from a man aged 25-45 years in good health. The sample was blood. Rearrangement joined TRBV5-1 to TRBJ2-1, with a tentative D call of TRBD1 or TRBD2, each matching 6 bases. The better agreement between TRBJ2-7 and the DNA end casts doubt on the J call. The DNA is as follows: TGCGCCAGCAGCTTGAAAGGGGGGTCCCACAATGAGCAGTACTTC. Protein translation: CASSLKGGSHNEQYF.